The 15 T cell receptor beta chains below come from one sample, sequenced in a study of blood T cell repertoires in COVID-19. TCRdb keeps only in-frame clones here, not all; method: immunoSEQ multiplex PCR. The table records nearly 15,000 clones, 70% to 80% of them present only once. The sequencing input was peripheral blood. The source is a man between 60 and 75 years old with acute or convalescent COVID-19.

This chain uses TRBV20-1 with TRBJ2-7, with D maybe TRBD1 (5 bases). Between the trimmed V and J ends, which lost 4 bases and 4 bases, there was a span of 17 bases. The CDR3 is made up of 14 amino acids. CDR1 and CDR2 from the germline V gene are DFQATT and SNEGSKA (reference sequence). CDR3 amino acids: CSANDRTTPYEQYF. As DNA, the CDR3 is TGCAGTGCTAATGATAGGACAACGCCTTACGAGCAGTACTTC.

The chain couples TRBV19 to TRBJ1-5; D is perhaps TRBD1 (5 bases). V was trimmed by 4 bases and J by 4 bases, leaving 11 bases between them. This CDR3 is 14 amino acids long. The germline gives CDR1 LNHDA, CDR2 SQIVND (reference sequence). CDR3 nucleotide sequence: TGTGCCAGTAGTACAAACGACAGAAATCAGCCCCAGCATTTT. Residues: CASSTNDRNQPQHF.

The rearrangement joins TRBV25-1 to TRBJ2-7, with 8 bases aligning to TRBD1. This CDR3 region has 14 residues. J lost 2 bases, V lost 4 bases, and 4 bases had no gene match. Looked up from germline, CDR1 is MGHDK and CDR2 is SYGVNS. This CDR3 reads CASSVDRVPYEQYF. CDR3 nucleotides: TGTGCCAGCAGTGTGGACAGGGTACCCTACGAGCAGTACTTC.

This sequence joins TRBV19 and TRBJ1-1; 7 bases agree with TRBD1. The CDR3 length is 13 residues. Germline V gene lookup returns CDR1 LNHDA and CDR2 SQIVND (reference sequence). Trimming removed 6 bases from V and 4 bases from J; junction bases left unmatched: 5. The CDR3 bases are TGTGCCAGTAGGGCAGGGGGAGGCACTGAAGCTTTCTTT. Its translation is CASRAGGGTEAFF.

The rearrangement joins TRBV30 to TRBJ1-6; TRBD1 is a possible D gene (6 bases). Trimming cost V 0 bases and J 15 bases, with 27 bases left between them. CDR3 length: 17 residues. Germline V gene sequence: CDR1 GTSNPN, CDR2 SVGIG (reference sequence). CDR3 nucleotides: TGTGCCTGGAGTGTAGGGACCCGTCGACAGGTCTCACTTGTCCTCCACTTT. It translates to CAWSVGTRRQVSLVLHF.

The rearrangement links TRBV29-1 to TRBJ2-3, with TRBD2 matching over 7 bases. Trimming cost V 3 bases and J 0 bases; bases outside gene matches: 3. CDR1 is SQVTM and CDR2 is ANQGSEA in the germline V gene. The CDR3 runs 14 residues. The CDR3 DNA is TGCAGCGTTGAGGGGGGGGTGAGCACAGATACGCAGTATTTT. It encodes CSVEGGVSTDTQYF.

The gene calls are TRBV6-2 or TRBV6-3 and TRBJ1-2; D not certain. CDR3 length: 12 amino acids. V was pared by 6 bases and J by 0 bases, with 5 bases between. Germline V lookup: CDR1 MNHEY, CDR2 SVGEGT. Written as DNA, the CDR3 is TGTGCCAGCAGCTATACTAACTATGGCTACACCTTC. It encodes CASSYTNYGYTF.

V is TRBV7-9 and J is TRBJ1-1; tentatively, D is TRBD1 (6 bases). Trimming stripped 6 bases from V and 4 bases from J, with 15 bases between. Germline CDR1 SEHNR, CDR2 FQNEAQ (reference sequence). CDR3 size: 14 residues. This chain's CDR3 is CASRNVIGGTEAFF. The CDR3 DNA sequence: TGTGCCAGCAGGAACGTCATAGGGGGCACTGAAGCTTTCTTT.

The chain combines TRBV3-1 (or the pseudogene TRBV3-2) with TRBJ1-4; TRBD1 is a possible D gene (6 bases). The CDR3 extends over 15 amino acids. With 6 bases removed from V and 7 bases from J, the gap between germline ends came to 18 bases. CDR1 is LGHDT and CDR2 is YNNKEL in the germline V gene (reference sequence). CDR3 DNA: TGTGCCAGCAGTCCCCCTAGGGGGGGGAGTGAAAAACTGTTTTTT. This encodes CASSPPRGGSEKLFF.

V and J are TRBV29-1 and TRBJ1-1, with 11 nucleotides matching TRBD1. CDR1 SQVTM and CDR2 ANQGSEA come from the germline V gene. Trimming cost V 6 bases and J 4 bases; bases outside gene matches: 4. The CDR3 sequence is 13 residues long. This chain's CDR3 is CSVGGQGGTEAFF. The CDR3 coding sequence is TGCAGCGTAGGGGGACAGGGGGGCACTGAAGCTTTCTTT.

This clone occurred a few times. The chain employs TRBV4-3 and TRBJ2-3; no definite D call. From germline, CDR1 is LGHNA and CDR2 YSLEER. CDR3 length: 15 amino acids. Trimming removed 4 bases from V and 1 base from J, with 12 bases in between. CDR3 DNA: TGCGCCAGCAGCCCCTATCACCAGGGCACAGATACGCAGTATTTT. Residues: CASSPYHQGTDTQYF.

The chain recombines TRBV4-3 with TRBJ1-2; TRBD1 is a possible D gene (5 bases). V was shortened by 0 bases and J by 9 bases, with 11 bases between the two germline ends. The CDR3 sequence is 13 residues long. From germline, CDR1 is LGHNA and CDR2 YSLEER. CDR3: CASSQDLGGRYTF. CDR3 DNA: TGCGCCAGCAGCCAAGATTTGGGGGGACGCTACACCTTC.

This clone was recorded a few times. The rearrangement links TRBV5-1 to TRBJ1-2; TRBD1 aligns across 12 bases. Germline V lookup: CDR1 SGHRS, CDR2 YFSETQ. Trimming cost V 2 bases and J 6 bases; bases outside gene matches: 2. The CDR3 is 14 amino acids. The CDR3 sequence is CASSFGTGGNGYTF. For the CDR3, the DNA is TGCGCCAGCAGCTTTGGGACAGGGGGCAATGGCTACACCTTC.

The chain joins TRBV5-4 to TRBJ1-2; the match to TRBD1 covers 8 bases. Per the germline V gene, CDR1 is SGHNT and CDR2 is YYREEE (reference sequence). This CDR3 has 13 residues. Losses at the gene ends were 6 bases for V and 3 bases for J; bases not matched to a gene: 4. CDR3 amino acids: CASNDRGDYGYTF. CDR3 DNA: TGTGCCAGCAATGACAGGGGCGACTATGGCTACACCTTC.

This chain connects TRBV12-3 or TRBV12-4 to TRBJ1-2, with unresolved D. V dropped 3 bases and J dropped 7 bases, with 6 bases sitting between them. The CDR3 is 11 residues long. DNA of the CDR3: TGTGCCAGCAGTTTCGGGGTTGGCTACACCTTC. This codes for CASSFGVGYTF.